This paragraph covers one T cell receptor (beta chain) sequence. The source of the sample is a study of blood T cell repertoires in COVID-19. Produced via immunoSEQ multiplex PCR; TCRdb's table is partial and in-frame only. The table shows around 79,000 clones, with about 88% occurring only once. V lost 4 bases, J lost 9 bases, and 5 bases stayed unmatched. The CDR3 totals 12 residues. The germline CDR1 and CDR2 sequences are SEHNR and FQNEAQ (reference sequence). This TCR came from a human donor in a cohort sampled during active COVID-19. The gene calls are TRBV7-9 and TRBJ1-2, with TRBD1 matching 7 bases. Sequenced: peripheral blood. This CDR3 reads CASSSDRDSYTF. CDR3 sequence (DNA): TGTGCCAGCAGCTCAGACAGGGATAGCTACACCTTC.